The clone carrying this T cell receptor (beta chain) showed up just a few times. Its matching antigen is unknown. The record originates from a study of T cell repertoires in cytomegalovirus infection. The overall study: The authors relied on CMV epitopes, both recently identified HLA-C-restricted and well-studied HLA-B-restricted. Public TCR beta signatures provided an indication of both CMV infection and a matching HLA type.

Whole-study results and caveats: There were carriers of CMV plus the relevant HLA, and cumulative public TCR beta family frequency identified them. The ex vivo response was dominated by HLA-C-restricted CMV-specific TCR beta clonotypes.

TCRdb reprocessed the reads with MiXCR, giving one entry per CDR3 protein. The sample carries under 130,000 distinct CDR3 sequences, roughly 39% recorded once. The CDR3 runs to 16 residues. The ends lost 5 bases at V and 5 bases at J; junction bases unmatched: 9. Per the germline V gene, CDR1 is SGHTA and CDR2 is FQGTGA. The chain combines TRBV7-3 with TRBJ2-1; 10 bases agree with TRBD2. The sample here was CD8+ T cells from cultured PBMCs, taken from culture after CMV antigen stimulation. The receptor comes from a human donor in good health (CMV status not recorded). Some clones in this sample may be carry-over from other donors' samples. The CDR3 DNA is TGTGCCAGCAGCCTCCCTACTAGCGGGGTAAACAATGAGCAGTTCTTC. As protein: CASSLPTSGVNNEQFF.